This paragraph covers one TCR beta chain sequence. The data belong to a study of blood T cell repertoires in COVID-19. Study context: COVID-19 samples collected from the United States, Italy and Spain covered acute and convalescent phases.

Original processing methods: Reference gene primer amplification yielded estimated nucleated cell counts. The repertoire was sequenced with immunoSEQ multiplex PCR; TCRdb's copy has only in-frame clones and lacks some. V and J calls plus clone size are reproduced from that table; the DNA served to infer D and trimming. The table lists 97,000 or so clones, around 80% of them singletons. V lost 0 bases and J lost 5, with 12 bases in between. Germline CDR1 reads SGDLS; CDR2 reads YYNGEE. This CDR3 is 15 amino acids long. The genes are TRBV9 and TRBJ1-5; a weak D match, TRBD1 (5 bases). The sequencing input was peripheral blood. The clonotype originates from a man aged 55-75 years with acute or convalescent COVID-19. The CDR3 DNA reads as TGTGCCAGCAGCGTAGGGGAAGGGGCCTATCAGCCCCAGCATTTT. Amino acids: CASSVGEGAYQPQHF.